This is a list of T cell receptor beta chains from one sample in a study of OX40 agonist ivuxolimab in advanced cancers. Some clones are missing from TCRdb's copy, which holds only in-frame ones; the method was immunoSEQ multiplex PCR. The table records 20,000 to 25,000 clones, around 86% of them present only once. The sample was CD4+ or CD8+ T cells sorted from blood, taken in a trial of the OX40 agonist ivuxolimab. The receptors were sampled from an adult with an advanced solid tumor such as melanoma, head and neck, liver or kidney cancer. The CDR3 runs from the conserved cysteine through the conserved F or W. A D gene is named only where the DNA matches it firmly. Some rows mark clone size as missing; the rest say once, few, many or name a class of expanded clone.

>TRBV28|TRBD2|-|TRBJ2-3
TGTGCCAGCACCCCCGGCGGGGGGGCGGGAGATACGCAGTATTTT
CASTPGGGAGDTQYF
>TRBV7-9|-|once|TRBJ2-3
TGTGCCAGCAGCTTATTGAGCACAGATACGCAGTATTTT
CASSLLSTDTQYF
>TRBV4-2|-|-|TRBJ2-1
TGTGCCAGCAGCCAGGGGGCCAGGGAGTTGGATGAGCAGTTCTTC
CASSQGARELDEQFF
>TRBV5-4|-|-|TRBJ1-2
TGTGCCAGCAGCTTAGAAACTTTGGGGTTCTATGGCTACACCTTC
CASSLETLGFYGYTF
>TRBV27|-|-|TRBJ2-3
TGTGCCAGCAGTTCCCTAGCCGTTATCAGTCCAGATACGCAGTATTTT
CASSSLAVISPDTQYF
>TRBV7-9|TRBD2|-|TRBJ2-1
TGTGCCAGCAGCCGTGAGGGGACTAGCGGACTCAATGAGCAGTTCTTC
CASSREGTSGLNEQFF
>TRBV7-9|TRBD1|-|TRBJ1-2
TGTGCCAGCAGCTTAGTCTATAAAGTAACAGGGGTTTTGGACTATGGCTACACCTTC
CASSLVYKVTGVLDYGYTF
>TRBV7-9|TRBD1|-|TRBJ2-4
TGTGCCAGCAGCCGAGGGCAGGGGGCGACCAAAAACATTCAGTACTTC
CASSRGQGATKNIQYF
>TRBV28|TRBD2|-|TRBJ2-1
TGTGCCAGCAGTTTTACCAGCGGGAGGCGCGTTTGGCTCTTC
CASSFTSGRRVWLF
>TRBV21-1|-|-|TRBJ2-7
TGTGCCAGCAGCAAAGAGGGAGGGCGCCGATCGTCCTACGAGCAGTACTTC
CASSKEGGRRSSYEQYF
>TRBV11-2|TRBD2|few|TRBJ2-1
TGTGCCAGCAGCTTAGAGGGCGGGAGCTCCTACAATGAGCAGTTCTTC
CASSLEGGSSYNEQFF
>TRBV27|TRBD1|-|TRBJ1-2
TGTGCCAGCAGTTGGACAGGGTTTTATGGCTACACCTTC
CASSWTGFYGYTF
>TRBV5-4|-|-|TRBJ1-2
TGTGCCAGCAGCTTAGGGGGGGGCCATGGCTACACCTTC
CASSLGGGHGYTF
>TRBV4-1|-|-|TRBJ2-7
TGCGCCAGCAGCCAAGAATATGGGGACTACGAGCAGTACTTC
CASSQEYGDYEQYF
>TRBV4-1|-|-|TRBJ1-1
TGCGCCAGCAGCCAGGGACCTATTAACACTGAAGCTTTCTTT
CASSQGPINTEAFF
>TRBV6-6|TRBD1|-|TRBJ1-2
TGTGCCAGCAGTTTCTCCGGGACAGGGGAAGTGGAGGGCTACACCTTC
CASSFSGTGEVEGYTF
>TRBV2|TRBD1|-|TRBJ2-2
TGTGCCAGCAGTGAACGGACAGGGGTGGGCACCGGGGAGCTGTTTTTT
CASSERTGVGTGELFF
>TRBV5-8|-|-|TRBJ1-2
TGTGCCAGCAGCTTGCGCGGGGGCGCAGGCTATGGCTACACCTTC
CASSLRGGAGYGYTF
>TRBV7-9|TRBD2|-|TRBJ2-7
TGTGCCAGCAGCCCTACCTCCCCTTCAGCGGGAGTTTACGAGCAGTACTTC
CASSPTSPSAGVYEQYF
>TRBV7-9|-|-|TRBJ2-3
TGTGCCAGCATCCTTTGGGGGCTAACAGATACGCAGTATTTT
CASILWGLTDTQYF
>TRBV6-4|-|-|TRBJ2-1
TGTGCCAGCAGTGTCCAGGACGGGAATGAGCAGTTCTTC
CASSVQDGNEQFF
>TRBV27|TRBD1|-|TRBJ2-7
TGTGCCAGCAGTTTACCAGGGGGCTACGAGCAGTACTTC
CASSLPGGYEQYF
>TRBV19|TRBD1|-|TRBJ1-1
TGTGCCAGTAGTTACCGGGACAGGATACCCTTTGAAGCTTTCTTT
CASSYRDRIPFEAFF
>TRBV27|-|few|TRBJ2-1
TGTGCCAGCAGTTCTCGAGTAAGCTACAATGAGCAGTTCTTC
CASSSRVSYNEQFF